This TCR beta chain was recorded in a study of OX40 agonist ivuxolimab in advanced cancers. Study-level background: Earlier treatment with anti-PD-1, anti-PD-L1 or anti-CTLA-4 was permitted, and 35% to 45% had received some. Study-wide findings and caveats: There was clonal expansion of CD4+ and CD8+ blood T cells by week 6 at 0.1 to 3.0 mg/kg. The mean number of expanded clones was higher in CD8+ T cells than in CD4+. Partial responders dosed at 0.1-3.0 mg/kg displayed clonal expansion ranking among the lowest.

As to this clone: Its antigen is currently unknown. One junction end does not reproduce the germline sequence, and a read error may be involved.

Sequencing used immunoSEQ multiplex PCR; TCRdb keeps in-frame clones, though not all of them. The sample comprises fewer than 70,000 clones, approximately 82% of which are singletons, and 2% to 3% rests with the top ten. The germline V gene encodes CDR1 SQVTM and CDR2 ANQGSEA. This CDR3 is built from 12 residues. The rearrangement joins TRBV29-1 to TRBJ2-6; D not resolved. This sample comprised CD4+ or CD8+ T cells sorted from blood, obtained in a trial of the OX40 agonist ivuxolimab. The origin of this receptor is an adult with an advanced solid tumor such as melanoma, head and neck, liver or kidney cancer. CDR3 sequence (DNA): TGCAGCGTTGTAGCCGAAGCCAACATCCTGACTTTC. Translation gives CSVVAEANILTF.